The text below deals with one TCR beta chain. Its antigen is not identified. TCRdb redid the calling of the reads with MiXCR, one entry per CDR3 protein. The data show roughly 500,000 distinct CDR3 sequences, approximately 46% seen once. Germline V CDR1 and CDR2: SGHTA, FQGNSA. Trimming removed 2 bases from V and 5 bases from J; junction bases left unmatched: 7. The CDR3 spans 16 residues. This sample was taken from a study of T cell repertoires in cytomegalovirus infection. The wider study: It was recently identified HLA-C-restricted and well-studied HLA-B-restricted CMV epitopes that the study used. Public signatures in TCR beta pointed to CMV infection and matching HLA type.

Whole-study results and caveats: Cumulative public TCR beta family frequency identified CMV carriers with the relevant HLA. Within the response measured ex vivo, HLA-C-restricted CMV-specific TCR beta clonotypes were dominant.

The TCR was taken from a human donor in good health (CMV status not recorded). Some clones in this sample may be carry-over from other donors' samples. V is TRBV7-2 and J is TRBJ2-1, with 9 positions matching TRBD2. The material was cultured PBMCs, obtained from culture after CMV antigen stimulation. CDR3 sequence: CASSLIGLAIDNEQFF. CDR3 DNA sequence: TGTGCCAGCAGCTTAATCGGACTAGCGATAGACAATGAGCAGTTCTTC.